Presented here are 22 T cell receptor beta chains from one specimen sequenced in a study of identical twins. Each CDR3 protein gets one entry after TCRdb re-called the 5' RACE reads with MiXCR. The data hold roughly 1.6 million distinct CDR3 sequences, with under 35% observed a single time. Material for sequencing was cord blood. The receptors stem from a newborn girl in good health.

The V and J genes are TRBV10-3 and TRBJ2-3; D is possibly TRBD2 (5 bases). Looked up from germline, CDR1 is ENHRY and CDR2 is SYGVKD. There are 14 residues in the CDR3. V was cut by 10 bases and J by 2 bases, with 16 bases left in between. The DNA for the CDR3 is TGTGCCACCCGGACTCTTCCGTACACAGATACGCAGTATTTT. Protein: CATRTLPYTDTQYF.

The rearrangement uses TRBV6-1 and TRBJ2-7; unclear D gene. This CDR3 comprises 14 residues. Germline loops: CDR1 MNHNS, CDR2 SASEGT. Trimming shortened V by 3 bases and J by 0 bases, and 9 bases separated the two germline ends. The CDR3 nucleotides read TGTGCCAGCAGTGACTGGCAGCTCTCCTACGAGCAGTACTTC. It codes for CASSDWQLSYEQYF.

This chain links TRBV3-1 with TRBJ1-1; D perhaps matches TRBD1 (5 bases). Germline values: CDR1 LGHDT, CDR2 YNNKEL (reference sequence). The CDR3 length is 15 residues. The V end lost 1 base, the J end lost 1 base, and 10 bases lay between the germline ends. CDR3 residues: CASSQVPRENTEAFF. For the CDR3, the DNA is TGTGCCAGCAGCCAAGTTCCCAGGGAGAACACTGAAGCTTTCTTT.

The chain recombines TRBV28 with TRBJ2-7; TRBD2 agrees at 11 bases. CDR3 length: 19 residues. CDR1 is MDHEN, CDR2 SYDVKM, per germline. V was clipped by 6 bases and J by 7 bases; unmatched bases: 23. In nucleotides, the CDR3 is TGTGCCAGCAGAAAAGTTTATCTCCGACTAGCGGGGAAATACAATGAGCAGTACTTC. As protein: CASRKVYLRLAGKYNEQYF.

V is TRBV12-3 or TRBV12-4 and J is TRBJ2-7, with D possibly being TRBD1 (6 bases). The CDR3 extends over 13 amino acids. Trimming shortened V by 7 bases and J by 5 bases, and 15 bases separated the two germline ends. The chain's CDR3 is CASNFWGPDEQYF. The DNA for the CDR3 is TGTGCCAGCAATTTTTGGGGGCCGGACGAGCAGTACTTC.

The table lists this clonotype with a few counts. The chain joins TRBV29-1 to TRBJ1-1, with TRBD1 identical over 8 bases. Germline CDR1 SQVTM, CDR2 ANQGSEA. The CDR3 is 12 residues long. V was pared by 7 bases and J by 5 bases, with 6 bases of the junction left unmatched. CDR3 coding DNA: TGCAGCGGACGACAGGGGAGTACTGAAGCTTTCTTT. Translated, it gives CSGRQGSTEAFF.

The chain employs TRBV7-8 and TRBJ2-1; the D gene is possibly TRBD2 (7 bases). V lost 10 bases to trimming and J lost 2 bases, with 12 bases between them. CDR1 SGHVS and CDR2 FQNEAQ come from the germline V gene. This CDR3 has 13 residues. CDR3 protein: CATRGGAYNEQFF. In DNA, the CDR3 is TGTGCCACCAGGGGAGGGGCCTACAATGAGCAGTTCTTC.

The rearrangement joins TRBV3-1 to TRBJ2-1; tentatively, D is TRBD2 (6 bases). The CDR3 covers 13 residues. V lost 2 bases and J 10 bases, leaving 12 bases between the germline ends. CDR1 and CDR2 (germline): LGHDT, YNNKEL (reference sequence). The CDR3 here is CASSQPGVREQFF. Here the CDR3 DNA reads TGTGCCAGCAGCCAACCGGGAGTTCGAGAGCAGTTCTTC.

This clonotype has ten or more counts. This chain joins TRBV4-2 and TRBJ2-3; possible D gene TRBD2, 6 bases. The CDR3 is 15 amino acids. The V and J ends lost 1 base and 2 bases respectively, with 10 bases between them. Per the germline V gene, CDR1 is LGHNA and CDR2 is YNFKEQ. The DNA of the CDR3 is TGTGCCAGCAGCCAAGTCGCGGGGCTCACAGATACGCAGTATTTT. As protein: CASSQVAGLTDTQYF.

This clonotype has just a few counts. The J gene is TRBJ2-2, the V gene TRBV28, with TRBD1 identical over 10 bases. V shed 5 bases, J shed 0 bases, and the junction held 9 bases outside the gene matches. The CDR3 consists of 18 residues. CDR1 MDHEN and CDR2 SYDVKM come from the germline V gene. The CDR3 DNA reads as TGTGCCAGCAGTCCTTGGGACAGGGGAAAGTCGAACACCGGGGAGCTGTTTTTT. As protein: CASSPWDRGKSNTGELFF.

There are a few counts of this clonotype. The V gene is TRBV20-1, the J gene TRBJ2-7, with 8 bases lining up with TRBD2. This CDR3 has 13 residues. CDR1 and CDR2 (germline): DFQATT, SNEGSKA (reference sequence). With V trimmed by 4 bases and J by 5 bases, 7 bases remained unmatched. The CDR3 here is CSATPPGGDEQYF. DNA of the CDR3: TGCAGTGCTACCCCCCCGGGGGGGGACGAGCAGTACTTC.

The chain couples TRBV29-1 to TRBJ2-1; no firm D call. V gave up 3 bases and J gave up 13 bases, with 16 bases separating them. Germline V gene data show CDR1 as SQVTM and CDR2 as ANQGSEA. There are 12 residues in the CDR3. This CDR3 is CSVDGQRETQFF. The CDR3 DNA sequence: TGCAGCGTTGACGGGCAGAGAGAGACCCAGTTCTTC.

The sample holds one count of this clonotype. This chain links TRBV27 with TRBJ2-1; possible D gene TRBD2, 7 bases. Near its end, the DNA agrees better with TRBJ2-7, so the J call may be wrong. Germline V gene data show CDR1 as MNHEY and CDR2 as SMNVEV (reference sequence). This CDR3 spans 17 amino acids. CDR3 sequence reads: CASSLSGAGATYNEQYF. The CDR3 coding sequence is TGTGCCAGCAGTTTATCGGGGGCGGGAGCTACCTACAATGAGCAGTACTTC.

This chain connects TRBV12-3 or TRBV12-4 to TRBJ1-1; possible D gene TRBD1, 5 bases. The CDR3 covers 15 residues. With 8 bases removed from V and 1 base from J, the gap between germline ends came to 17 bases. CDR3 in amino acids: CASRNLGRGNTEAFF. In nucleotides, the CDR3 is TGTGCCAGCCGAAACCTGGGGAGGGGGAACACTGAAGCTTTCTTT.

This clonotype was seen only a few times. V and J are TRBV15 and TRBJ1-1; no definite D call. V lost 0 bases, J lost 3 bases, and 8 bases lay in between. Germline V CDR1 and CDR2: LNHNV, YYDKDF (reference sequence). The CDR3 runs to 14 residues. CDR3 protein: CATSRDRADTEAFF. DNA of the CDR3: TGTGCCACCAGCAGAGATCGGGCGGACACTGAAGCTTTCTTT.

The chain joins TRBV28 to TRBJ2-7, with D possibly being TRBD1 or TRBD2 (5 bases each). The CDR3 is made up of 14 amino acids. Germline values: CDR1 MDHEN, CDR2 SYDVKM. Deletions cut 7 bases from V and 7 bases from J, with 20 bases between. The CDR3 sequence: CASIGGGAANEQYF. DNA of the CDR3: TGTGCCAGCATTGGGGGTGGAGCGGCCAATGAGCAGTACTTC.

This rearrangement joins TRBV2 to TRBJ2-2, with unresolved D. The CDR3 has 13 amino acids. V dropped 7 bases and J dropped 5 bases, with 11 bases sitting between them. Germline V gene sequence: CDR1 SNHLY, CDR2 FYNNEI. Here the CDR3 reads CASKPLPTGELFF. Here the CDR3 DNA reads TGTGCCAGCAAACCTCTCCCTACCGGGGAGCTGTTTTTT.

In this sample, this clonotype turned up a few times. The chain has TRBV21-1 and TRBJ1-6. TRBV21-1 is designated a pseudogene. The CDR3 is made up of 14 amino acids. DNA of the CDR3: TGTGCCAGCAGCAATTCCCCACACCGTTCACCCCTCCACTTT. Its translation is CASSNSPHRSPLHF.

Details on this clonotype: The junction differs from germline at one of its ends, possibly a read error. The V gene is TRBV5-1, the J gene TRBJ2-1, with TRBD2 identical over 12 bases. The CDR3 consists of 19 residues. Germline CDR1 SGHRS, CDR2 YFSETQ. The CDR3 nucleotides read TGCGCCAGCAGCTTGGCTCTCTGGGGGACTAGCGGGTCCTACAATGAGCGGTTCTTC. Translating it yields CASSLALWGTSGSYNERFF.

The V call is TRBV2, the J call TRBJ1-1, with 9 bases fitting TRBD1. The V gene end was trimmed by 5 bases and the J gene end by 5 bases; junction bases not matched to a gene: 6. The CDR3 spans 14 residues. In germline, CDR1 is SNHLY, CDR2 FYNNEI. The CDR3 here is CASSNRGRGTEAFF. The CDR3 region has the DNA TGTGCCAGCAGTAACAGGGGGCGCGGGACTGAAGCTTTCTTT.

This clonotype turned up a few times. The V call is TRBV3-1, the J call TRBJ2-5, with 14 positions matching TRBD2. The CDR3 runs to 19 residues. Germline-derived CDR1 and CDR2 are LGHDT and YNNKEL (reference sequence). V trimming: 4 bases; J trimming: 0 bases; junction bases outside the gene matches: 10. In DNA, the CDR3 is TGTGCCAGCAGCCGACCGGGACTAGCGGGAGTGGGATACCAAGAGACCCAGTACTTC. Translating it yields CASSRPGLAGVGYQETQYF.

This chain connects TRBV5-1 to TRBJ1-1, with 7 positions matching TRBD1. Unmatched junction bases numbered 3, after V lost 2 bases and J lost 2 bases. Germline CDR1 reads SGHRS; CDR2 reads YFSETQ. The CDR3 runs 14 residues. The CDR3 reads CASSFRGSNTEAFF. The DNA of the CDR3 is TGCGCCAGCAGCTTCAGGGGGAGCAACACTGAAGCTTTCTTT.